These T cell receptor beta chains were read from a single sample in a study of shared clonotypes between healthy human individuals. Sequencing used immunoSEQ multiplex PCR; TCRdb keeps in-frame clones, though not all of them. The table records a few hundred thousand clones, about 97% of them present only once. Sequencing input: naive CD4+ T cells sorted from blood. The receptors derive from a woman under 40 in good health. Each CDR3 is given with its conserved first and last residue. D genes are given only for firm matches. Clone size, where shown, is once, few, many, or a class for clones that have expanded.

size	D	J	V	DNA	CDR3
NA	NA	TRBJ2-5	TRBV7-8	TGTGCCAGCAGCTTCGCTAGCGCCGCCGGGACCCAGTACTTC	CASSFASAAGTQYF
NA	NA	TRBJ2-7	TRBV7-6	TGTGCCAGCAGCTTAAGGGGGGCAGGGACCCACGAGCAGTACTTC	CASSLRGAGTHEQYF
NA	TRBD2	TRBJ2-1	TRBV7-3	TGTGCCAGCAGCCTCGCGGCGGGAGGTTGGAATGAGCAGTTCTTC	CASSLAAGGWNEQFF
NA	TRBD2	TRBJ2-7	TRBV13	TGTGCCAGCAGCCAAAGACTAGCGGGAGAAGCCCCCTCCGAGCAGTACTTC	CASSQRLAGEAPSEQYF
NA	NA	TRBJ1-5	TRBV2	TGTGCCAGCAGTGACCAGGGTGATCAGCCCCAGCATTTT	CASSDQGDQPQHF
NA	NA	TRBJ2-1	TRBV2	TGTGCCAGCAGTCTCCTAGCGATTTATGAGCAGTTCTTC	CASSLLAIYEQFF
NA	NA	TRBJ2-3	TRBV2	TGTGCCAGCAGTGTCACGGAGGGACAATCCACAGATACGCAGTATTTT	CASSVTEGQSTDTQYF
NA	NA	TRBJ1-1	TRBV7-9	TGTGCCAGCAGCTTAGCTATTGAAGCTTTCTTT	CASSLAIEAFF
NA	NA	TRBJ1-1	TRBV6-5	TGTGCCAGCAGTTACTCGGAGGGGCCCACCGCTTTCTTT	CASSYSEGPTAFF
NA	NA	TRBJ1-5	TRBV30	TGTGCCTGGAGTGTACGGGGCCAAGGGCCCCAGCATTTT	CAWSVRGQGPQHF
NA	NA	TRBJ2-1	TRBV5-1	TGCGCCAGCAGCTTTTATGGGAGAAGCTCCTACAATGAGCAGTTCTTC	CASSFYGRSSYNEQFF
NA	TRBD1	TRBJ1-2	TRBV10-2	TGCGCCAGCAACAGGGGGAACTATGGCTACACCTTC	CASNRGNYGYTF
NA	TRBD2	TRBJ2-2	TRBV6-4	TGTGCCAGGTCTAGGGAGGGCACCGGGGAGCTGTTTTTT	CARSREGTGELFF
NA	NA	TRBJ2-7	TRBV5-1	TGCGCCAGCAGCTTGGCCCCAAGGGAACAATACGAGCAGTACTTC	CASSLAPREQYEQYF
NA	NA	TRBJ1-4	TRBV7-2	TGTGCCAGCAGCTTCCAGGGTGATACTAATGAAAAACTGTTTTTT	CASSFQGDTNEKLFF
NA	NA	TRBJ2-3	TRBV6-6	TGTGCCAGCAGTTACTCGAAGGCCTTATTCGCAGATACGCAGTATTTT	CASSYSKALFADTQYF
once	NA	TRBJ2-3	TRBV5-1	TGCGCCAGCGGCGCAATAGAGAGGGAGTCAAAGGCGCAGTATTTT	CASGAIERESKAQYF
NA	TRBD2	TRBJ2-3	TRBV5-1	TGCGCCAGCAGACGAACTAGCGCGTTCACAGATACGCAGTATTTT	CASRRTSAFTDTQYF
NA	TRBD2	TRBJ2-1	TRBV5-4	TGTGCCAGCAGCCTACTAGCGAGCGTTCCTGAGCAGTTCTTC	CASSLLASVPEQFF
NA	TRBD1	TRBJ2-2	TRBV7-3	TGTGCCAGCAGCTTAACCGTGGGACAGGGGGCAACCGGGGAGCTGTTTTTT	CASSLTVGQGATGELFF
NA	TRBD1	TRBJ1-1	TRBV28	TGTGCCAGCAGTGACAGGGGTTACACTGAAGCTTTCTTT	CASSDRGYTEAFF
NA	NA	TRBJ1-1	TRBV6-5	TGTGCCAGCAGTTACTACAGAGAGAATGAAGCTTTCTTT	CASSYYRENEAFF
NA	TRBD1	TRBJ2-5	TRBV2	TGTGCCAGCAGCGAGGACAGGGGCTTGACCCAGTACTTC	CASSEDRGLTQYF
NA	NA	TRBJ2-1	TRBV19	TGTGCCAGTAGTGGCGCCCGCGGGGACTCCTACAATGAGCAGTTCTTC	CASSGARGDSYNEQFF
NA	NA	TRBJ2-1	TRBV5-4	TGTGCCAGCAGCTTGGATAGCGGAAACTCCTACAATGAGCAGTTCTTC	CASSLDSGNSYNEQFF
NA	NA	TRBJ2-7	TRBV27	TGTGCCAGCAGTTTTCGTTTAAATCACTACGAGCAGTACTTC	CASSFRLNHYEQYF
NA	TRBD1	TRBJ2-5	TRBV6-5	TGTGCCAGCAGCCAGGACAGGGAGGAGACCCAGTACTTC	CASSQDREETQYF
NA	TRBD2	TRBJ2-7	TRBV28	TGTGCCAGCAGTGGGGAGGGCAGGGACGAGCAGTACTTC	CASSGEGRDEQYF